The 27 T cell receptor beta chains listed next were all sequenced from one sample in a study of blood T cell dynamics during melanoma immunotherapy. As to time point: pre-treatment baseline. This table comes from immunoSEQ multiplex PCR, and its TCRdb copy is limited to in-frame clones, with some not included. The table shows about 16,000 clones, with 91% occurring only once. The sequences come from blood, collected from a patient treated with checkpoint blockade. The receptors were sampled from a human donor with melanoma.

V and J are TRBV28 and TRBJ1-5, with TRBD1 matching 7 bases. Losses at the gene ends were 1 base for V and 4 bases for J; bases not matched to a gene: 7. Germline-derived CDR1 and CDR2 are MDHEN and SYDVKM. This CDR3 has 16 residues. CDR3 bases: TGTGCCAGCAGTTTATTAGGGGGCAAAGGAAATCAGCCCCAGCATTTT. Protein sequence: CASSLLGGKGNQPQHF. The full variable domain, its missing parts supplied by reference TRBV28 and TRBJ1-5, is DVKVTQSSRYLVKRTGEKVFLECVQDMDHENMFWYRQDPGLGLRLIYFSYDVKMKEKGDIPEGYSVSREKKERFSLILESASTNQTSMYLCASSLLGGKGNQPQHFGDGTRLSIL.

This clone appeared a single time. The chain combines TRBV21-1 with TRBJ1-2; the D call in the table, TRBD1, was not verified against the DNA. TRBV21-1 is a pseudogene locus. The CDR3 consists of 18 residues. CDR3 DNA sequence: TGTGCCAGCAGCAAAATGATACTCAGGAAGACAGGGATCTATGGCTACACCTTC. This translates into CASSKMILRKTGIYGYTF.

The rearrangement uses TRBV6-5 and TRBJ2-7; 9 bases are shared with TRBD1. The germline V gene has CDR1 MNHEY and CDR2 SVGAGI. CDR3 length equals 14 residues. Trimming took 5 bases from V and 4 from J; bases not matched to a gene: 6. The CDR3 here is CASSPGTGNYEQYF. As DNA, the CDR3 is TGTGCCAGCAGTCCTGGGACAGGGAATTACGAGCAGTACTTC.

The chain couples TRBV6-1 to TRBJ1-2; D gene unclear. Looked up from germline, CDR1 is MNHNS and CDR2 is SASEGT. The CDR3 loop spans 15 amino acids. The V end lost 7 bases, the J end lost 0 bases, and 15 bases lay between the germline ends. CDR3 bases: TGTGCCAGCACTCCGGACTGGTCCACTAACTATGGCTACACCTTC. Its translation is CASTPDWSTNYGYTF.

This clone was picked up one time. This chain links TRBV7-2 with TRBJ1-2; TRBD1 agrees at 8 bases. The V segment lost 5 bases and the J segment 2 bases; nucleotides outside the gene matches: 4. The CDR3 contains 14 residues. Germline V gene sequence: CDR1 SGHTA, CDR2 FQGNSA. The CDR3 region has the DNA TGTGCCAGCAGCAGAAACAGGGGGAACTATGGCTACACCTTC. This encodes CASSRNRGNYGYTF. Filled out from reference TRBV7-2 and TRBJ1-2, the complete variable domain reads GAGVSQSPSNKVTEKGKDVELRCDPISGHTALYWYRQSLGQGLEFLIYFQGNSAPDKSGLPSDRFSAERTGGSVSTLTIQRTQQEDSAVYLCASSRNRGNYGYTFGSGTRLTVV.

This chain connects TRBV10-3 to TRBJ2-3, with D possibly matching TRBD2 (5 bases). Trimming shortened V by 4 bases and J by 0 bases, and 8 bases separated the two germline ends. CDR1 is ENHRY and CDR2 is SYGVKD in the germline V gene. The CDR3 consists of 14 residues. CDR3 coding DNA: TGTGCCATCAGTGGCAGCGGTAGCACAGATACGCAGTATTTT. Translating it yields CAISGSGSTDTQYF.

The chain recombines TRBV28 with TRBJ2-5; 7 nucleotides align to TRBD2. The germline V gene has CDR1 MDHEN and CDR2 SYDVKM. The CDR3 spans 18 residues. V lost 6 bases to trimming and J lost 2 bases; unmatched junction nucleotides: 18. The CDR3: CASSLSIGLAVAQETQYF. The CDR3 DNA reads as TGTGCCAGCAGCCTAAGCATTGGGCTAGCGGTAGCACAAGAGACCCAGTACTTC.

The chain has TRBV19 and TRBJ1-2; D is ambiguous. Germline-derived CDR1 and CDR2 are LNHDA and SQIVND (reference sequence). This CDR3 is built from 11 residues. V lost 5 bases and J 8 bases, leaving 9 bases between the germline ends. CDR3 sequence (DNA): TGTGCCAGTAGTCTGGAAGGCGGCTACACCTTC. It specifies CASSLEGGYTF.

The rearrangement joins TRBV5-4 to TRBJ2-3, with D perhaps TRBD1 (6 bases). Germline assignment: CDR1 SGHNT and CDR2 YYREEE (reference sequence). CDR3 length: 13 amino acids. Trimming pared 0 bases from V and 5 bases from J, leaving 7 bases between. CDR3 DNA sequence: TGTGCCAGCAGCTTGGACAGGGAAGATACGCAGTATTTT. This sequence encodes CASSLDREDTQYF.

The chain employs TRBV6-1 and TRBJ1-5; 7 nucleotides align to TRBD1. The CDR3 extends over 16 amino acids. The J segment lost 3 bases and the V segment lost 3 bases, leaving 8 bases of the junction unmatched. Germline V gene lookup returns CDR1 MNHNS and CDR2 SASEGT. CDR3 DNA sequence: TGTGCCAGCAGTGACCGCGGGAAGGGGGCCAATCAGCCCCAGCATTTT. This translates into CASSDRGKGANQPQHF.

This chain uses TRBV28 with TRBJ1-1; weak D call: TRBD1 (5 bases). CDR1 and CDR2 from the germline V gene are MDHEN and SYDVKM. V was cut by 8 bases and J by 0 bases, with 10 bases left in between. This CDR3 spans 13 amino acids. The CDR3: CASGGVLNTEAFF. DNA for the CDR3: TGTGCCAGCGGGGGGGTCTTGAACACTGAAGCTTTCTTT. Supplemented by reference TRBV28 and TRBJ1-1, the full variable domain reads DVKVTQSSRYLVKRTGEKVFLECVQDMDHENMFWYRQDPGLGLRLIYFSYDVKMKEKGDIPEGYSVSREKKERFSLILESASTNQTSMYLCASGGVLNTEAFFGQGTRLTVV.

The chain uses TRBV18 and TRBJ1-1; no clear D gene. The CDR3 is 13 amino acids. Trimming left V 1 base short and J 1 base short, with 4 bases between. CDR1 KGHSH and CDR2 LQKENI come from the germline V gene. The CDR3 DNA reads TGTGCCAGCTCACCACGACAGAACACTGAAGCTTTCTTT. Translated, it gives CASSPRQNTEAFF.

In DNA form, the CDR3 reads TGTGCCAGCAGCGTACAGGGAGGTAACACTGAAGCTTTCTTT. Protein product: CASSVQGGNTEAFF. V usage is TRBV5-5 and J usage is TRBJ1-1; D possibly corresponds to TRBD1 (6 bases). Trimming removed 4 bases at V and 2 bases at J, with 12 bases between. Germline assignment: CDR1 SGHKS and CDR2 YYEKEE (reference sequence). This CDR3 region has 14 residues.

The chain combines TRBV10-2 with TRBJ1-1; D not resolved. V shed 5 bases and J shed 1 base, with 8 bases lying between them. CDR1 is WSHSY and CDR2 is SAAADI in the germline V gene. This CDR3 spans 13 amino acids. CDR3 nucleotide sequence: TGCGCCAGCAGTTTAGACCCGAACACTGAAGCTTTCTTT. Its protein is CASSLDPNTEAFF.

The chain carries TRBV2 and TRBJ2-5; TRBD2 matches at 8 bases. V lost 1 base and J lost 5; bases outside the gene matches: 6. From germline, CDR1 is SNHLY and CDR2 FYNNEI. The CDR3 extends over 15 amino acids. CDR3 nucleotide sequence: TGTGCCAGCAGTGAAGTTGCGGGGGGCGGGGAGACCCAGTACTTC. Protein: CASSEVAGGGETQYF.

This chain uses TRBV5-5 with TRBJ2-7; a possible D gene is TRBD1 (6 bases). Trimming removed 0 bases from V and 3 bases from J, with 10 bases in between. Germline lookup yields CDR1 SGHKS and CDR2 YYEKEE (reference sequence). There are 14 residues in the CDR3. The CDR3 spells CASSLGLQGYEQYF. The CDR3 region has the DNA TGTGCCAGCAGCTTGGGGCTACAGGGCTACGAGCAGTACTTC. Variable domain in full (rest from reference TRBV5-5 and TRBJ2-7): DAGVTQSPTHLIKTRGQQVTLRCSPISGHKSVSWYQQVLGQGPQFIFQYYEKEERGRGNFPDRFSARQFPNYSSELNVNALLLGDSALYLCASSLGLQGYEQYFGPGTRLTVT.

The chain joins TRBV18 to TRBJ2-5; no reliable D call. Germline CDR1 and CDR2: KGHSH and LQKENI. The CDR3 spans 16 residues. V was trimmed by 6 bases and J by 2 bases, leaving 19 bases between them. The CDR3 DNA follows: TGTGCCAGCTCGCCGATGTCGCCAGGTACACAAGAGACCCAGTACTTC. Translation gives CASSPMSPGTQETQYF.

V gene TRBV7-9 combines with J gene TRBJ2-2; a possible D gene is TRBD2 (6 bases). Deletions cut 3 bases from V and 3 bases from J, with 11 bases between. The CDR3 contains 15 residues. Per germline, CDR1 SEHNR and CDR2 FQNEAQ (reference sequence). The CDR3 DNA sequence: TGTGCCAGCAGCTTTCGGGGACTCGACACCGGGGAGCTGTTTTTT. Residues: CASSFRGLDTGELFF.

The chain is built from TRBV5-1 and TRBJ1-1, with 9 positions matching TRBD1. After removal of 0 bases from V and 8 bases from J, the junction contained 5 bases not matched to a gene. Germline CDR1 and CDR2: SGHRS and YFSETQ. The CDR3 length is 14 residues. The DNA for the CDR3 is TGCGCCAGCAGCTTGGGAGGACAGGGGAAGGAAGCTTTCTTT. Encoded protein: CASSLGGQGKEAFF. The full variable domain, completed using reference TRBV5-1 and TRBJ1-1, is KAGVTQTPRYLIKTRGQQVTLSCSPISGHRSVSWYQQTPGQGLQFLFEYFSETQRNKGNFPGRFSGRQFSNSRSEMNVSTLELGDSALYLCASSLGGQGKEAFFGQGTRLTVV.

V and J are TRBV30 and TRBJ2-1; 14 bases agree with TRBD2. The CDR3 runs 16 residues. Germline loops: CDR1 GTSNPN, CDR2 SVGIG (reference sequence). J was trimmed by 9 bases and V by 4 bases; bases with no gene match: 11. The CDR3 reads CAWTHTTSGGAGEQFF. The CDR3 DNA reads as TGTGCCTGGACTCATACGACTAGCGGGGGGGCTGGTGAGCAGTTCTTC.

The chain has TRBV9 and TRBJ2-1; 8 nucleotides line up with TRBD1. Per germline, CDR1 SGDLS and CDR2 YYNGEE. After removal of 0 bases from V and 8 bases from J, the junction contained 13 bases not matched to a gene. The CDR3 is made up of 17 amino acids. This CDR3 reads CASSVAPRTGRGDEQFF. The DNA for the CDR3 is TGTGCCAGCAGCGTAGCACCCCGGACAGGGCGCGGAGATGAGCAGTTCTTC.

In DNA form, the CDR3 reads TGTGCCAGCAGCGACCGGGGCGTGGGTCAGCCCCAGCATTTT. Translated, it gives CASSDRGVGQPQHF. V gene TRBV9 combines with J gene TRBJ1-5, with D possibly matching TRBD1 (5 bases). Trimming took off 3 bases at V and 6 bases at J, with 13 bases between the two ends. Germline CDR1 and CDR2: SGDLS and YYNGEE. The CDR3 runs 14 residues. The complete variable domain, with remaining parts taken from reference TRBV9 and TRBJ1-5, reads DSGVTQTPKHLITATGQRVTLRCSPRSGDLSVYWYQQSLDQGLQFLIQYYNGEERAKGNILERFSAQQFPDLHSELNLSSLELGDSALYFCASSDRGVGQPQHFGDGTRLSIL.

This clone is a singleton in its sample. V gene TRBV6-1 combines with J gene TRBJ2-7, with D tentatively TRBD1 (5 bases). Germline values: CDR1 MNHNS, CDR2 SASEGT. Between the trimmed V and J ends, which lost 6 bases and 4 bases, there was a span of 10 bases. CDR3 length: 12 residues. The CDR3 bases are TGTGCCAGCAGCTCGGACATTTACGAGCAGTACTTC. This sequence encodes CASSSDIYEQYF.

This chain uses TRBV7-2 with TRBJ1-1; 7 nucleotides match TRBD1. CDR3 length equals 14 residues. CDR1 and CDR2 from the germline V gene are SGHTA and FQGNSA. V gave up 4 bases and J gave up 1 base; unmatched junction bases: 3. CDR3 residues: CASSSTGTNTEAFF. Here the CDR3 DNA reads TGTGCCAGCAGCTCGACAGGGACGAACACTGAAGCTTTCTTT.

The chain recombines TRBV19 with TRBJ2-1, with D tentatively TRBD1 or TRBD2 (6 bases each). Between the trimmed V and J ends, which lost 1 base and 6 bases, there was a span of 19 bases. CDR1 and CDR2 (germline): LNHDA, SQIVND (reference sequence). The CDR3 has 17 amino acids. The CDR3 protein is CASSIAGGVPGANEQFF. For the CDR3, the DNA is TGTGCCAGTAGTATAGCCGGTGGGGTCCCGGGGGCCAATGAGCAGTTCTTC. Full variable domain (rest looked up from reference TRBV19 and TRBJ2-1): DGGITQSPKYLFRKEGQNVTLSCEQNLNHDAMYWYRQDPGQGLRLIYYSQIVNDFQKGDIAEGYSVSREKKESFPLTVTSAQKNPTAFYLCASSIAGGVPGANEQFFGPGTRLTVL.

The genes are TRBV5-6 and TRBJ2-7; D is unclear. The CDR3 covers 13 residues. V was clipped by 0 bases and J by 2 bases, with 6 bases between them. Germline V gene lookup returns CDR1 SGHDT and CDR2 YYEEEE. CDR3 residues: CASSLGGTYEQYF. The CDR3 DNA follows: TGTGCCAGCAGCTTGGGTGGAACCTACGAGCAGTACTTC.

The genes are TRBV5-1 and TRBJ2-1; 7 bases are a match to TRBD2. CDR3 length: 16 residues. The trim removed 1 base at V and 2 bases at J, leaving 6 bases unmatched. Germline V gene sequence: CDR1 SGHRS, CDR2 YFSETQ. The CDR3 nucleotides read TGCGCCAGCAGCTTGAAGGCGGGGGAGCCCTACAATGAGCAGTTCTTC. The encoded protein is CASSLKAGEPYNEQFF.